The clone carrying this T cell receptor beta chain occurred many times. The antigen is undetermined. The record originates from a study of identical twins. Template switching introduced a universal primer site, and the cDNA bore unique molecular identifiers. One entry per CDR3 protein, called by TCRdb with MiXCR from the 5' RACE reads. The data show a few hundred thousand distinct CDR3 sequences, with nearly 10% seen just once and approximately 3% held by the top ten. Study results and limitations: Cord blood's abundant beta clonotypes had fewer insertions, unlike memory repertoires. Out-of-frame TCR alpha sharing observed in monozygotic twins exceeded model estimates.

The CDR3 loop spans 15 amino acids. V lost 6 bases, J lost 7 bases, and 18 bases lay in between. The same data also went into a second study, on yellow fever vaccine responses in identical twins.

The sequence was collected from a woman between 18 and 29 years old in good health. The material sequenced was PBMCs. The rearrangement links TRBV12-3 or TRBV12-4 to TRBJ2-2, with D hard to call. The CDR3, as DNA: TGTGCCAGCAGCCCCAGTTATAGGAGTGGCGGGGAGCTGTTTTTT. Amino acids: CASSPSYRSGGELFF.